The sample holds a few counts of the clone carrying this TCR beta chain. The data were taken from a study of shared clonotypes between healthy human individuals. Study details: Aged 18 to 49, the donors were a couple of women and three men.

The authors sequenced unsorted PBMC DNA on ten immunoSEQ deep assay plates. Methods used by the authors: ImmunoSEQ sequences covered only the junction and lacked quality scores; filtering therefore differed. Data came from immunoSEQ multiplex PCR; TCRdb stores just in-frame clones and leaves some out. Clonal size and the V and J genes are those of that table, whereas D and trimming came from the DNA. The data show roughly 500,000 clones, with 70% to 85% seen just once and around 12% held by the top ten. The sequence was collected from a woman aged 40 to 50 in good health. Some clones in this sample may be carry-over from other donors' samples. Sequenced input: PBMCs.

The CDR3 sequence: CASSPLLGPYEQYF. CDR3 sequence (DNA): TGTGCCAGCAGCCCCCTGTTGGGACCCTACGAGCAGTACTTC. The chain carries TRBV2 and TRBJ2-7; the D gene could be TRBD1 or TRBD2 (5 bases each). CDR3 length: 14 residues. With 6 bases removed from V and 2 bases from J, the gap between germline ends came to 14 bases. Germline V gives CDR1 SNHLY, CDR2 FYNNEI.